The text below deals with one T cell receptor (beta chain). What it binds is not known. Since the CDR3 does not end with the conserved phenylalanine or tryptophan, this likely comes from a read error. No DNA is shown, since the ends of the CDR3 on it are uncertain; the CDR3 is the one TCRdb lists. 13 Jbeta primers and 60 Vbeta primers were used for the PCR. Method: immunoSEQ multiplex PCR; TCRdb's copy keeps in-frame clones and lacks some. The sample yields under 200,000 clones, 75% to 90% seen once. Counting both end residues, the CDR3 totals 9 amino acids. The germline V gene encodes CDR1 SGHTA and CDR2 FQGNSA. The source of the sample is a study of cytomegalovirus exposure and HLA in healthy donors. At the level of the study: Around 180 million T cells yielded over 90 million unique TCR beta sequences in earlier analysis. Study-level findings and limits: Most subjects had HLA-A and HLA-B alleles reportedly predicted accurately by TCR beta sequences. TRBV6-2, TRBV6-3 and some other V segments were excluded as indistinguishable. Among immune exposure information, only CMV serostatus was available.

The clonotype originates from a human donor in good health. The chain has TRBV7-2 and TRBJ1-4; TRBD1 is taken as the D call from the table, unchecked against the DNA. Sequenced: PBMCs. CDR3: CASSLRDSG.